A single sample gave rise to the 19 T cell receptor beta chains below, sequenced in a study of human T cells and chemical hapten exposure. TCRdb analysed the RACE reads with MiXCR anew, one entry per CDR3 protein. This sample has about 190,000 distinct CDR3 sequences, with 24% found just once. The time point is: patch test 3, about 24 weeks after DPC sensitization. As for treatment: therapeutic diphenylcyclopropenone sensitization with weekly scalp DPC. The sample here was whole blood, taken in connection with sensitization to the hapten diphenylcyclopropenone (DPC). These receptors came from a middle-aged woman with alopecia areata. Some clones in this sample may be carry-over from other donors' samples.

The chain carries TRBV24-1 and TRBJ1-1; tentatively, D is TRBD1 (6 bases). CDR3 size: 16 residues. Germline lookup yields CDR1 KGHDR and CDR2 SFDVKD. Trimming cost V 0 bases and J 5 bases, with 15 bases left between them. CDR3 in DNA: TGTGCCACCAGTGATTTGCTGGCAGGGGAGGAAACTGAAGCTTTCTTT. Protein sequence: CATSDLLAGEETEAFF.

CDR3 sequence reads: CASSNTGTGPREQYF. CDR3 DNA: TGTGCCAGCAGTAATACCGGGACAGGGCCAAGGGAGCAGTACTTC. The V and J genes are TRBV6-2 or TRBV6-3 and TRBJ2-7; 9 nucleotides line up with TRBD1. V lost 5 bases and J lost 7; bases outside the gene matches: 12. Germline lookup yields CDR1 MNHEY and CDR2 SVGEGT. CDR3 size: 15 residues.

This clonotype was counted a single time. The chain joins TRBV5-1 to TRBJ1-4; D perhaps matches TRBD1 (5 bases). This CDR3 is 15 amino acids long. V was cut by 0 bases and J by 7 bases, with 13 bases left in between. CDR1 and CDR2 from the germline V gene are SGHRS and YFSETQ. CDR3 nucleotide sequence: TGCGCCAGCAGCTTGGCCGGGACCGGGTCTGAAAAACTGTTTTTT. Translation: CASSLAGTGSEKLFF.

This chain links TRBV29-1 with TRBJ1-1; D is ambiguous. V was clipped by 5 bases and J by 6 bases, with 19 bases between them. The CDR3 spans 14 residues. Germline V CDR1 and CDR2: SQVTM, ANQGSEA. CDR3 nucleotides: TGCAGCGTTAGGCCGGTAGTGGCAGCTGCTGAAGCTTTCTTT. Its protein is CSVRPVVAAAEAFF.

This clonotype was observed a few times. The chain carries TRBV28 and TRBJ2-3; D gene ambiguous. Between the trimmed V and J ends, which lost 8 bases and 1 base, there was a span of 13 bases. Per the germline V gene, CDR1 is MDHEN and CDR2 is SYDVKM. This CDR3 region has 14 residues. The CDR3 spells CASGGLGGTDTQYF. The DNA of the CDR3 is TGTGCCAGCGGCGGTTTAGGCGGCACAGATACGCAGTATTTT. Drawing the rest from reference TRBV28 and TRBJ2-3, the complete variable domain is DVKVTQSSRYLVKRTGEKVFLECVQDMDHENMFWYRQDPGLGLRLIYFSYDVKMKEKGDIPEGYSVSREKKERFSLILESASTNQTSMYLCASGGLGGTDTQYFGPGTRLTVL.

The chain couples TRBV5-1 to TRBJ2-3; D unclear. The CDR3 has 13 amino acids. The V and J ends lost 0 bases and 4 bases respectively, with 6 bases between them. Germline CDR1 is SGHRS and CDR2 is YFSETQ. The CDR3 sequence is CASSLALADTQYF. CDR3 DNA sequence: TGCGCCAGCAGCTTGGCCTTAGCAGATACGCAGTATTTT.

V is TRBV20-1 and J is TRBJ2-7; no firm D call. V lost 5 bases and J 6 bases, leaving 11 bases between the germline ends. Looked up from germline, CDR1 is DFQATT and CDR2 is SNEGSKA (reference sequence). The CDR3 spans 11 residues. The CDR3 DNA sequence: TGCAGTGCTCCAACTACCCTCGAGCAGTACTTC. Its protein product is CSAPTTLEQYF.

This chain joins TRBV12-3 or TRBV12-4 and TRBJ2-7; 7 positions agree with TRBD2. The V gene end was trimmed by 6 bases and the J gene end by 2 bases; junction bases not matched to a gene: 7. The CDR3 covers 14 residues. The CDR3 nucleotides read TGTGCCAGCAGCTCTAGCGGATTACCCTACGAGCAGTACTTC. Translation: CASSSSGLPYEQYF.

This clonotype was detected a few times. This chain uses TRBV5-1 with TRBJ2-1; 12 nucleotides match TRBD2. The CDR3 contains 15 residues. V shed 3 bases and J 8 bases; nucleotides not matched to a gene: 6. Germline values: CDR1 SGHRS, CDR2 YFSETQ. The CDR3 spells CASSSGLAGYDEQFF. In DNA, the CDR3 is TGCGCCAGCAGCTCCGGACTAGCGGGATATGATGAGCAGTTCTTC.

This clonotype has ten or more counts. V and J are TRBV7-2 and TRBJ2-7; a weak D match, TRBD2 (5 bases). V was cut by 4 bases and J by 4 bases, with 11 bases left in between. The CDR3 totals 13 residues. Germline V gene sequence: CDR1 SGHTA, CDR2 FQGNSA. The CDR3 reads CASSSWTGYEQYF. The CDR3 DNA follows: TGTGCCAGCAGCTCGTGGACGGGATACGAGCAGTACTTC.

This clonotype was found a few times. This chain joins TRBV19 and TRBJ1-5; D gene uncertain. The CDR3 has 16 residues. V was shortened by 3 bases and J by 2 bases, with 14 bases between the two germline ends. CDR1 LNHDA and CDR2 SQIVND come from the germline V gene (reference sequence). In nucleotides, the CDR3 is TGTGCCAGTAGTATCGCGGCACCCTTCGGCAATCAGCCCCAGCATTTT. Amino acid sequence: CASSIAAPFGNQPQHF.

This clonotype was found a few times. V usage is TRBV18 and J usage is TRBJ2-6; either TRBD1 or TRBD2 may supply D (5 bases each). V gave up 4 bases and J gave up 0 bases, with 16 bases separating them. The CDR3 consists of 18 residues. CDR1 KGHSH and CDR2 LQKENI come from the germline V gene. Here the CDR3 DNA reads TGTGCCAGCTCACGATCCGGGACGGGATCCTCTGGGGCCAACGTCCTGACTTTC. Protein product: CASSRSGTGSSGANVLTF.

The gene calls are TRBV7-2 and TRBJ2-4; D is tentatively TRBD1 or TRBD2 (6 bases each). The CDR3 contains 16 residues. Germline lookup yields CDR1 SGHTA and CDR2 FQGNSA. Deletions cut 1 base from V and 1 base from J, with 11 bases between. For the CDR3, the DNA is TGTGCCAGCAGCTTAGAGGGGGGAAGGGCCAAAAACATTCAGTACTTC. This gives the protein CASSLEGGRAKNIQYF.

This chain connects TRBV7-2 to TRBJ2-5; D ambiguous. The length of the CDR3 is 14 residues. The V gene's germline CDR1 is SGHTA and CDR2 FQGNSA. V was pared by 3 bases and J by 3 bases, with 11 bases between. The CDR3 protein is CASSFWSQKETQYF. As DNA, the CDR3 is TGTGCCAGCAGCTTTTGGAGCCAAAAAGAGACCCAGTACTTC.

The rearrangement links TRBV6-2 or TRBV6-3 to TRBJ2-3; D gene unclear. The CDR3 has 14 residues. Germline CDR1 reads MNHEY; CDR2 reads SVGEGT. V lost 5 bases to trimming and J lost 3 bases, with 12 bases between them. DNA of the CDR3: TGTGCCAGCAGTACCCCCTTACGAACAGATACGCAGTATTTT. Encoded protein: CASSTPLRTDTQYF.

This clonotype appeared a few times. The gene calls are TRBV29-1 and TRBJ2-5; D unresolved. Germline assignment: CDR1 SQVTM and CDR2 ANQGSEA. The CDR3 totals 13 residues. With 3 bases removed from V and 1 base from J, the gap between germline ends came to 9 bases. The DNA for the CDR3 is TGCAGCGTTGATCGGGCAGCCCAAGAGACCCAGTACTTC. It translates to CSVDRAAQETQYF.

The chain has TRBV29-1 and TRBJ2-1; TRBD2 matches 7 bases. V trimming: 4 bases; J trimming: 0 bases; junction bases outside the gene matches: 12. CDR1 SQVTM and CDR2 ANQGSEA come from the germline V gene. The CDR3 has 17 amino acids. In DNA form, the CDR3 reads TGCAGCGTTGCGGGCCTAGCGGACGTTAGCTCCTACAATGAGCAGTTCTTC. Translated, it gives CSVAGLADVSSYNEQFF.

The genes are TRBV7-8 and TRBJ2-3, with 8 bases matching TRBD1. Per the germline V gene, CDR1 is SGHVS and CDR2 is FQNEAQ. The CDR3 sequence is 15 residues long. The V gene end was trimmed by 7 bases and the J gene end by 6 bases; junction bases not matched to a gene: 12. The CDR3: CASTPRTGFIDTQYF. Written as DNA, the CDR3 is TGTGCCAGCACCCCGAGGACAGGGTTCATCGATACGCAGTATTTT.

This chain links TRBV20-1 with TRBJ2-3, with TRBD2 matching over 9 bases. Germline assignment: CDR1 DFQATT and CDR2 SNEGSKA (reference sequence). Trimming at V came to 1 base and at J to 3 bases, leaving 5 bases not matched to a gene. The CDR3 covers 15 residues. For the CDR3, the DNA is TGCAGTGCTAGAGCCCCCAGCGGGAGGACAGATACGCAGTATTTT. It yields the protein CSARAPSGRTDTQYF.